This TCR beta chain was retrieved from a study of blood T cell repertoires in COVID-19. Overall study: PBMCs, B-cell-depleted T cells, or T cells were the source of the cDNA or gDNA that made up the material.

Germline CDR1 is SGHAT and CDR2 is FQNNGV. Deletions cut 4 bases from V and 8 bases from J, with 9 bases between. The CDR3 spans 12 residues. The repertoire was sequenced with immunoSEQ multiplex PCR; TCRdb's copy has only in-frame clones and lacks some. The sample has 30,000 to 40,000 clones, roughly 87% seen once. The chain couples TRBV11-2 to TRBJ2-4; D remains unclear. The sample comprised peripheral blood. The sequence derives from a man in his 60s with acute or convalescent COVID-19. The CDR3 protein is CASSSGRYIQYF. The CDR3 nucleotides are TGTGCCAGCAGCTCCGGCAGGTACATTCAGTACTTC.